Shown below are 26 T cell receptor beta chains from a single sample sequenced in a study of CD8+CD57+ T cells in acquired aplastic anemia. The authors sequenced patients whose flow cytometry had shown CD8+CD57+ cell expansion. Profiling of TCR beta VDJ combinations and CDR3 sequences used genomic DNA as template. A single record per CDR3 protein comes from TCRdb applying MiXCR to the reads. Among roughly 98,000 distinct CDR3 sequences, around 68% were seen once, and the ten largest hold about 60%. Sequencing used sorted CD4+, CD8+, or CD8+CD57+ T cells (not recorded which) from PBMCs. These receptors were obtained from a human donor with aplastic anemia.

This clonotype was observed a handful of times. This rearrangement joins TRBV24-1 to TRBJ1-2, with D perhaps TRBD1 (6 bases). CDR3 length: 12 amino acids. CDR1 is KGHDR, CDR2 SFDVKD, per germline. The V and J ends lost 4 bases and 5 bases respectively, with 7 bases between them. The CDR3 DNA is TGTGCCACCAGTGAACAGGGTTATGGCTACACCTTC. Amino acid sequence: CATSEQGYGYTF.

This clonotype was recorded at least ten times. This chain uses TRBV9 with TRBJ1-2; TRBD1 might be the D (6 bases). V lost 3 bases and J 13 bases, leaving 19 bases between the germline ends. Germline loops: CDR1 SGDLS, CDR2 YYNGEE. The length of the CDR3 is 13 residues. CDR3: CASSGYGTLEPTF. The DNA for the CDR3 is TGTGCCAGCAGCGGATACGGGACATTGGAACCCACCTTC. The full variable domain, rest sourced from reference TRBV9 and TRBJ1-2, is DSGVTQTPKHLITATGQRVTLRCSPRSGDLSVYWYQQSLDQGLQFLIQYYNGEERAKGNILERFSAQQFPDLHSELNLSSLELGDSALYFCASSGYGTLEPTFGSGTRLTVV.

The chain employs TRBV19 and TRBJ2-1; the match to TRBD1 covers 9 bases. With 3 bases clipped from V and 6 bases from J, the junction kept 9 bases outside the gene matches. The CDR3 totals 16 residues. Germline V CDR1 and CDR2: LNHDA, SQIVND (reference sequence). CDR3 in amino acids: CASSIDPGTGTNEQFF. The CDR3 nucleotides read TGTGCCAGTAGTATTGACCCCGGGACAGGGACCAATGAGCAGTTCTTC.

In its sample, this clonotype was seen a few times. J is TRBJ2-5 and V is TRBV19; tentatively, D is TRBD1 or TRBD2 (5 bases each). Germline CDR1 and CDR2: LNHDA and SQIVND (reference sequence). V was cut by 5 bases and J by 5 bases, with 18 bases left in between. This CDR3 has 15 amino acids. The CDR3 nucleotides read TGTGCCAGTAGTTCCCAAAGCACAGGCGGGGAGACCCAGTACTTC. Its translation is CASSSQSTGGETQYF.

This chain uses TRBV20-1 with TRBJ2-7; 12 bases agree with TRBD2. The CDR3 is 13 amino acids. The V segment lost 0 bases and the J segment 12 bases; nucleotides outside the gene matches: 6. Germline CDR1 reads DFQATT; CDR2 reads SNEGSKA (reference sequence). CDR3 bases: TGCAGTGCTAGAGATGCTAGCGGGAGGGCCGCGTACTTC. As protein: CSARDASGRAAYF.

The table lists this clonotype with a few counts. V gene TRBV10-3 combines with J gene TRBJ2-5; 9 nucleotides match TRBD2. Germline V lookup: CDR1 ENHRY, CDR2 SYGVKD. J was trimmed by 1 base and V by 6 bases; bases with no gene match: 0. The CDR3 has 13 amino acids. DNA for the CDR3: TGTGCCATCAGGACTAGCGGCCAAGAGACCCAGTACTTC. Its protein is CAIRTSGQETQYF.

CDR3 in DNA: TGTGCCAGCAGTGAACTAGGGATGGGGGCCAACGTCCTGACTTTC. Amino acid sequence: CASSELGMGANVLTF. This chain uses TRBV2 with TRBJ2-6; D is unclear. V was cut by 2 bases and J by 4 bases, with 9 bases left in between. Per germline, CDR1 SNHLY and CDR2 FYNNEI. There are 15 residues in the CDR3. Together with reference TRBV2 and TRBJ2-6, the CDR3 gives the full variable domain: EPEVTQTPSHQVTQMGQEVILRCVPISNHLYFYWYRQILGQKVEFLVSFYNNEISEKSEIFDDQFSVERPDGSNFTLKIRSTKLEDSAMYFCASSELGMGANVLTFGAGSRLTVL.

The chain combines TRBV29-1 with TRBJ1-2; D is possibly TRBD1 (6 bases). The V and J ends lost 3 bases and 5 bases respectively, with 10 bases between them. The CDR3 is made up of 12 amino acids. Looked up from germline, CDR1 is SQVTM and CDR2 is ANQGSEA. The CDR3 here is CSVEETGYGYTF. The CDR3 DNA follows: TGCAGCGTTGAGGAGACAGGTTATGGCTACACCTTC. Full variable domain (rest looked up from reference TRBV29-1 and TRBJ1-2): SAVISQKPSRDICQRGTSLTIQCQVDSQVTMMFWYRQQPGQSLTLIATANQGSEATYESGFVIDKFPISRPNLTFSTLTVSNMSPEDSSIYLCSVEETGYGYTFGSGTRLTVV.

The V call is TRBV5-4, the J call TRBJ1-2; D ambiguous. Trimming took 1 base from V and 2 from J, leaving 3 bases between them. The CDR3 totals 12 residues. The germline gives CDR1 SGHNT, CDR2 YYREEE (reference sequence). Written as DNA, the CDR3 is TGTGCCAGCAGCTTGATAAACTATGGCTACACCTTC. Translation gives CASSLINYGYTF.

There are a few counts of this clonotype. V and J are TRBV20-1 and TRBJ2-7, with 8 bases lining up with TRBD2. V dropped 3 bases and J dropped 12; count of bases not matched to a gene: 10. The CDR3 has 12 residues. The germline CDR1 and CDR2 sequences are DFQATT and SNEGSKA (reference sequence). The CDR3 loop reads CSASPSERERYF. CDR3 nucleotides: TGCAGTGCTAGTCCTTCTGAGCGGGAGAGGTACTTC.

This clonotype was observed at least ten times. This CDR3 reads CASSTSGGHGDTQYF. For the CDR3, the DNA is TGTGCCAGCAGTACCAGCGGGGGGCACGGAGATACGCAGTATTTT. The chain has TRBV6-4 and TRBJ2-3; 9 nucleotides line up with TRBD2. The CDR3 has 15 residues. The trim removed 5 bases at V and 5 bases at J, leaving 8 bases unmatched. Germline-derived CDR1 and CDR2 are MRHNA and SNTAGT.

The table lists this clonotype with a count of one. This chain uses TRBV20-1 with TRBJ2-7; D possibly corresponds to TRBD2 (5 bases). Trimming removed 5 bases from V and 6 bases from J, with 17 bases in between. CDR3 size: 13 residues. Germline assignment: CDR1 DFQATT and CDR2 SNEGSKA (reference sequence). CDR3 sequence reads: CSAQDYTVGEQYF. CDR3 nucleotide sequence: TGCAGTGCTCAAGACTATACGGTGGGCGAGCAGTACTTC.

J is TRBJ2-3 and V is TRBV10-1; 7 bases are shared with TRBD1. Germline assignment: CDR1 WNHNN and CDR2 SYGVQD (reference sequence). The V gene end was trimmed by 0 bases and the J gene end by 8 bases; junction bases not matched to a gene: 5. This CDR3 is 14 amino acids long. The CDR3 sequence: CASSESHQGVTQYF. CDR3 coding DNA: TGCGCCAGCAGTGAGTCGCACCAGGGGGTTACGCAGTATTTT.

This clonotype was seen a handful of times. The chain employs TRBV20-1 and TRBJ2-7, with 7 bases identical to TRBD1. The J segment lost 2 bases and the V segment lost 2 bases, leaving 9 bases of the junction unmatched. The CDR3 runs 15 residues. From germline, CDR1 is DFQATT and CDR2 SNEGSKA (reference sequence). The CDR3 DNA is TGCAGTGCTAGAAGGCGACGGGACAGAGCCTACGAGCAGTACTTC. Protein product: CSARRRRDRAYEQYF.

This sequence joins TRBV29-1 and TRBJ1-1, with D possibly TRBD1 on 6 matching bases. V lost 6 bases to trimming and J lost 4 bases, with 21 bases between them. The CDR3 is 15 amino acids. Germline assignment: CDR1 SQVTM and CDR2 ANQGSEA. The CDR3 loop reads CSVGGVAGAATEAFF. CDR3 bases: TGCAGCGTCGGCGGCGTCGCAGGGGCGGCCACTGAAGCTTTCTTT.

The sample holds one count of this clonotype. The rearrangement links TRBV20-1 to TRBJ2-7; perhaps TRBD1 as D (6 bases). The CDR3 contains 15 residues. V was pared by 3 bases and J by 3 bases, with 18 bases between. CDR1 is DFQATT, CDR2 SNEGSKA, per germline (reference sequence). CDR3 sequence reads: CSASEVLTGRYEQYF. CDR3 DNA: TGCAGTGCTAGCGAAGTGCTCACAGGGCGCTACGAGCAGTACTTC.

The V and J genes are TRBV29-1 and TRBJ2-3; D ambiguous. CDR3 size: 13 residues. The V gene's germline CDR1 is SQVTM and CDR2 ANQGSEA. The germline V and J ends were trimmed by 5 bases and 1 base, with 10 bases remaining between them. In nucleotides, the CDR3 is TGCAGCGTTATACCCTTACGCACAGATACGCAGTATTTT. Residues: CSVIPLRTDTQYF.

V gene TRBV29-1 combines with J gene TRBJ1-1; D is possibly TRBD1 (6 bases). CDR1 is SQVTM, CDR2 ANQGSEA, per germline. The germline V and J ends were trimmed by 7 bases and 4 bases, with 13 bases remaining between them. This CDR3 contains 12 residues. CDR3 sequence reads: CSGSGRGTEAFF. In DNA form, the CDR3 reads TGCAGCGGTTCGGGCAGGGGCACTGAAGCTTTCTTT.

The chain combines TRBV19 with TRBJ2-7; 7 bases are shared with TRBD2. CDR1 and CDR2 from the germline V gene are LNHDA and SQIVND (reference sequence). The CDR3 runs to 13 residues. The V segment lost 6 bases and the J segment 5 bases; nucleotides outside the gene matches: 7. DNA for the CDR3: TGTGCCAGTAGGGGACGGGAGGTCGACGAGCAGTACTTC. Translated, it gives CASRGREVDEQYF.

The V gene is TRBV15, the J gene TRBJ2-2; D is unresolved. Trimming shortened V by 0 bases and J by 3 bases, and 14 bases separated the two germline ends. The CDR3 length is 17 residues. Germline CDR1 and CDR2: LNHNV and YYDKDF (reference sequence). This CDR3 reads CATSRDPDLLDTGELFF. CDR3 nucleotide sequence: TGTGCCACCAGCAGAGACCCGGACCTTCTGGACACCGGGGAGCTGTTTTTT.

Turning to this clonotype: Since a much larger clone is just one base distant, this may be a read error. The V call is TRBV12-3 or TRBV12-4, the J call TRBJ1-2; the D is unclear. Deletions cut 7 bases from V and 2 bases from J, with 5 bases between. The CDR3 is 11 residues long. The CDR3 nucleotides are TGTGCCAGCATTCCCAACTATGGCTACACCTTC. It encodes CASIPNYGYTF.

This clonotype appeared once. This chain links TRBV20-1 with TRBJ2-5; D remains unclear. The CDR3 runs 11 residues. V gave up 6 bases and J gave up 3 bases, with 8 bases separating them. From germline, CDR1 is DFQATT and CDR2 SNEGSKA (reference sequence). The CDR3 DNA follows: TGCAGTGCCCTAACGGAAGAGACCCAGTACTTC. Its translation is CSALTEETQYF.

The chain carries TRBV7-9 and TRBJ1-2; D gene uncertain. The V gene lost 3 bases and the J gene lost 4 bases, with 9 bases spanning the gap. This CDR3 contains 13 residues. Germline CDR1 is SEHNR and CDR2 is FQNEAQ (reference sequence). Here the CDR3 DNA reads TGTGCCAGCAGCTTGGTCCAGGCCTATGGCTACACCTTC. This codes for CASSLVQAYGYTF.

The sample holds many counts of this clonotype. For the CDR3, the DNA is TGTGCCAGCAGCTTTAGTGCGGGCCAAGAGGAGCTGTTTTTT. Protein product: CASSFSAGQEELFF. The chain has TRBV7-9 and TRBJ2-2; D possibly corresponds to TRBD2 (5 bases). The CDR3 length is 14 residues. CDR1 is SEHNR, CDR2 FQNEAQ, per germline (reference sequence). V was pared by 3 bases and J by 10 bases, with 15 bases between.

The rearrangement links TRBV20-1 to TRBJ2-5; D remains ambiguous. Trimming cost V 0 bases and J 4 bases, with 9 bases left between them. This CDR3 is built from 13 residues. The germline CDR1 and CDR2 sequences are DFQATT and SNEGSKA (reference sequence). The CDR3, as DNA: TGCAGTGCTAGAGATCCCCCTTTAGAGACCCAGTACTTC. It translates to CSARDPPLETQYF.

A few counts support this clonotype. The junction and the germline gene differ at one end; a read error may be behind it. This rearrangement joins TRBV24-1 to TRBJ2-5; 7 nucleotides line up with TRBD1. The CDR3 is made up of 13 amino acids. The germline V gene encodes CDR1 KGHDR and CDR2 SFDVKD. CDR3 loop: CATNDRAGETRYF. DNA of the CDR3: TGTGCCACTAATGACAGGGCAGGAGAGACCCGGTACTTC.